Listed here are 32 T cell receptor beta chains from one sample, sequenced in a study of regulatory T cells in long-lasting Graves disease. Specified time point: newly diagnosed GD, antithyroid drugs for less than 3 months. PBMCs provided the RNA from which the TCR library was made. Assembly of TCR beta libraries relied on iRepertoire HTBI primers together with Arm-PCR of CDR3 regions. TCRdb used MiXCR to reprocess the multiplex PCR reads, holding one entry per CDR3 protein. The data contain just over 600,000 distinct CDR3 sequences, roughly 16% of them seen just once; the ten biggest clones take up around 18%. These data were also filed under a second study, of T cells in Graves' hyperthyroidism and ophthalmopathy.

The sequenced sample was peripheral blood mononuclear cells (PBMCs), obtained at new diagnosis, from a patient treated with antithyroid drugs. The origin of the receptors is a woman aged 25-40 years with Graves disease.

This chain connects TRBV7-9 to TRBJ2-5, with D possibly matching TRBD2 (5 bases). V was trimmed by 3 bases and J by 5 bases, leaving 16 bases between them. Germline V gene data show CDR1 as SEHNR and CDR2 as FQNEAQ (reference sequence). CDR3 length: 15 amino acids. CDR3 coding DNA: TGTGCCAGCAGCTTGGAAACGGGATACGCGGAGACCCAGTACTTC. This encodes CASSLETGYAETQYF.

The genes are TRBV30 and TRBJ2-1; D remains unclear. There are 11 residues in the CDR3. Germline CDR1 is GTSNPN and CDR2 is SVGIG (reference sequence). Trimming took 2 bases from V and 6 from J, leaving 5 bases between them. CDR3 in amino acids: CAWSHSNEQFF. The CDR3 bases are TGTGCCTGGAGTCATTCCAATGAGCAGTTCTTC.

This clonotype was observed a handful of times. V and J are TRBV19 and TRBJ1-5; D gene unclear. Germline V gene sequence: CDR1 LNHDA, CDR2 SQIVND (reference sequence). This CDR3 spans 14 amino acids. V lost 1 base and J 4 bases, leaving 8 bases between the germline ends. CDR3 amino acids: CASSIVSGNQPQHF. The DNA of the CDR3 is TGTGCCAGTAGTATAGTATCCGGGAATCAGCCCCAGCATTTT.

This clonotype was observed at least ten times. V usage is TRBV5-1 and J usage is TRBJ2-7; TRBD1 matches at 7 bases. The CDR3 consists of 15 residues. The trim removed 3 bases at V and 1 base at J, leaving 7 bases unmatched. Germline V CDR1 and CDR2: SGHRS, YFSETQ. The chain's CDR3 is CASSSPTGFSYEQYF. In DNA form, the CDR3 reads TGCGCCAGCAGCTCCCCGACAGGGTTTTCCTACGAGCAGTACTTC.

This chain connects TRBV7-2 to TRBJ2-1; TRBD2 is a possible D gene (7 bases). In germline, CDR1 is SGHTA, CDR2 FQGNSA. The V end lost 1 base, the J end lost 9 bases, and 22 bases lay between the germline ends. The CDR3 extends over 17 amino acids. CDR3 nucleotide sequence: TGTGCCAGCAGCTTAGGATTCGGGGGGCGGGCGGGATCTGAGCAGTTCTTC. Its translation: CASSLGFGGRAGSEQFF.

Ten or more counts support this clonotype. The rearrangement joins TRBV10-3 to TRBJ1-2, with TRBD1 matching 8 bases. Germline V gene data show CDR1 as ENHRY and CDR2 as SYGVKD. Trimming cost V 11 bases and J 4 bases; bases outside gene matches: 12. CDR3 length: 14 residues. CDR3 nucleotide sequence: TGTGCCTCGCTGGGCGGGACAGGATCCTATGGCTACACCTTC. Translation: CASLGGTGSYGYTF.

The chain recombines TRBV20-1 with TRBJ2-1, with D possibly matching TRBD2 (7 bases). Between the trimmed V and J ends, which lost 5 bases and 6 bases, there was a span of 20 bases. CDR1 and CDR2 (germline): DFQATT, SNEGSKA (reference sequence). The CDR3 extends over 15 amino acids. The CDR3 region has the DNA TGCAGTGCTCGGAGGGGGGGTTTAGTCGGCAATGAGCAGTTCTTC. This translates into CSARRGGLVGNEQFF.

This sequence joins TRBV6-1 and TRBJ1-6, with 7 positions matching TRBD1. The CDR3 contains 13 residues. V lost 6 bases to trimming and J lost 7 bases; unmatched junction nucleotides: 3. CDR1 and CDR2 from the germline V gene are MNHNS and SASEGT. The CDR3 DNA sequence: TGTGCCAGCAGAACAGGGGCGAATTCACCCCTCCACTTT. Translated, it gives CASRTGANSPLHF.

This clonotype was seen a handful of times. The chain employs TRBV20-1 and TRBJ1-4, with D unresolved. This CDR3 contains 13 residues. Trimming stripped 7 bases from V and 0 bases from J, with 9 bases between. From germline, CDR1 is DFQATT and CDR2 SNEGSKA (reference sequence). CDR3 bases: TGCAGTGGGAGGAGTGCAACTAATGAAAAACTGTTTTTT. It translates to CSGRSATNEKLFF.

Comments on this clonotype: One base away lies a much larger clone, so this may be a sequencing read error. The V call is TRBV28, the J call TRBJ1-2; the match to TRBD1 covers 9 bases. This CDR3 spans 15 amino acids. From germline, CDR1 is MDHEN and CDR2 SYDVKM. The CDR3: CASSRRDRAGSGYAF. The CDR3 region has the DNA TGTGCCAGCAGCCGGAGGGACAGGGCCGGGAGTGGCTACGCCTTC.

The rearrangement links TRBV5-1 to TRBJ2-1; 9 nucleotides agree with TRBD2. The CDR3 is made up of 15 amino acids. Germline CDR1 and CDR2: SGHRS and YFSETQ. The ends lost 6 bases at V and 1 base at J; junction bases unmatched: 5. CDR3 loop: CASTRAGGSYNEQFF. CDR3 coding DNA: TGCGCCAGCACCCGAGCGGGAGGTTCCTACAATGAGCAGTTCTTC.

The chain recombines TRBV5-4 with TRBJ2-7; D possibly corresponds to TRBD2 (6 bases). Germline V CDR1 and CDR2: SGHNT, YYREEE (reference sequence). V dropped 4 bases and J dropped 3 bases, with 14 bases sitting between them. The CDR3 is made up of 14 amino acids. DNA for the CDR3: TGTGCCAGCAGCCCATCGGGGGACCACTACGAGCAGTACTTC. Protein product: CASSPSGDHYEQYF.

CDR3: CASSGAGPGTGELFF. CDR3 nucleotide sequence: TGTGCCAGCAGTGGGGCAGGCCCGGGAACCGGGGAGCTGTTTTTT. The chain links TRBV6-4 to TRBJ2-2, with D perhaps TRBD2 (5 bases). CDR3 length: 15 residues. Germline CDR1 reads MRHNA; CDR2 reads SNTAGT. V dropped 4 bases and J dropped 5 bases, with 14 bases sitting between them.

This clonotype was recorded at least ten times. V and J are TRBV5-1 and TRBJ1-2; 7 positions match TRBD1. This CDR3 has 15 residues. Unmatched junction bases numbered 9, after V lost 2 bases and J lost 5 bases. Per germline, CDR1 SGHRS and CDR2 YFSETQ. CDR3 amino acids: CASSFGQVGNYGYTF. CDR3 in DNA: TGCGCCAGCAGCTTTGGACAGGTTGGCAATTATGGCTACACCTTC. Complete variable domain (other parts from reference TRBV5-1 and TRBJ1-2): KAGVTQTPRYLIKTRGQQVTLSCSPISGHRSVSWYQQTPGQGLQFLFEYFSETQRNKGNFPGRFSGRQFSNSRSEMNVSTLELGDSALYLCASSFGQVGNYGYTFGSGTRLTVV.

This clonotype has a handful of counts. CDR3 in amino acids: CASSQGSPHGDQPQHF. CDR3 nucleotides: TGTGCCAGCAGCCAAGGCTCTCCCCACGGGGATCAGCCCCAGCATTTT. The chain couples TRBV7-8 to TRBJ1-5; unclear D gene. Trimming shortened V by 5 bases and J by 5 bases, and 19 bases separated the two germline ends. CDR3 length: 16 amino acids. CDR1 and CDR2 from the germline V gene are SGHVS and FQNEAQ.

Points on this clonotype: It may be a read error: a sequence one base away is much more abundant. The chain has TRBV6-1 and TRBJ1-2; 8 bases line up with TRBD1. The V gene end was trimmed by 10 bases and the J gene end by 4 bases; junction bases not matched to a gene: 11. Germline loops: CDR1 MNHNS, CDR2 SASEGT. CDR3 length equals 14 residues. The CDR3 sequence: CANRGSASGYGYTF. The CDR3 DNA is TGTGCCAACAGGGGGTCGGCATCGGGCTATGGCTACACCTTC.

Points on this clonotype: A much larger clone differs from this one at a single base, so this may be a read error. The J gene is TRBJ2-5, the V gene TRBV5-1; TRBD2 might be the D (6 bases). CDR3 length: 14 residues. Germline CDR1 reads SGHRS; CDR2 reads YFSETQ. V was clipped by 3 bases and J by 4 bases, with 13 bases between them. Here the CDR3 reads CASSSEGILETQYF. CDR3 sequence (DNA): TGCGCCAGCAGCTCGGAGGGAATTCTAGAGACCCAGTACTTC.

This clonotype occurred many times. V is TRBV5-1 and J is TRBJ2-3, with D hard to call. There are 12 residues in the CDR3. The germline gives CDR1 SGHRS, CDR2 YFSETQ. With 2 bases removed from V and 6 bases from J, the gap between germline ends came to 7 bases. Written as DNA, the CDR3 is TGCGCCAGCAGCTTAAGGCTGGATACGCAGTATTTT. It yields the protein CASSLRLDTQYF.

V gene TRBV20-1 combines with J gene TRBJ2-1; 7 nucleotides align to TRBD2. Germline V gene sequence: CDR1 DFQATT, CDR2 SNEGSKA (reference sequence). CDR3 length: 15 amino acids. Trimming cost V 1 base and J 9 bases; bases outside gene matches: 12. In nucleotides, the CDR3 is TGCAGTGCTAGAGGAGGACTAGAGCGGGGTAGTGAGCAGTTCTTC. It is translated as CSARGGLERGSEQFF.

In nucleotides, the CDR3 is TGCAAGACCGGGAGCGAAGTGAACACTGAAGCTTTCTTT. Translating gives CKTGSEVNTEAFF. The chain joins TRBV20-1 to TRBJ1-1; D unresolved. Per the germline V gene, CDR1 is DFQATT and CDR2 is SNEGSKA (reference sequence). The CDR3 covers 13 residues.

The gene calls are TRBV19 and TRBJ2-7; D may be TRBD2 (5 bases). Per germline, CDR1 LNHDA and CDR2 SQIVND (reference sequence). This CDR3 has 15 amino acids. V was shortened by 3 bases and J by 5 bases, with 17 bases between the two germline ends. In DNA form, the CDR3 reads TGTGCCAGTAGTATCAGCCCGGAGGTTGGAAACGAGCAGTACTTC. Translating it yields CASSISPEVGNEQYF.

This clonotype was seen a few times. The chain employs TRBV5-1 and TRBJ1-3; no clear D. This CDR3 spans 14 amino acids. The V end lost 6 bases, the J end lost 0 bases, and 10 bases lay between the germline ends. CDR1 is SGHRS, CDR2 YFSETQ, per germline. The CDR3 DNA sequence: TGCGCCAGCAAACTGACGAGCTCTGGAAACACCATATATTTT. Translation gives CASKLTSSGNTIYF.

The chain has TRBV18 and TRBJ1-1; D unresolved. The germline V gene has CDR1 KGHSH and CDR2 LQKENI. V was shortened by 4 bases and J by 0 bases, with 18 bases between the two germline ends. This CDR3 is built from 17 residues. The CDR3 here is CASSLDGNLGMNTEAFF. The CDR3 coding sequence is TGTGCCAGCTCACTTGACGGGAACTTAGGGATGAACACTGAAGCTTTCTTT.

The chain uses TRBV6-1 and TRBJ2-1; TRBD1 aligns across 7 bases. Germline V lookup: CDR1 MNHNS, CDR2 SASEGT. V lost 11 bases to trimming and J lost 1 base; unmatched junction nucleotides: 5. The CDR3 consists of 13 residues. The CDR3 here is CAARQGSYNEQFF. The CDR3 nucleotides are TGTGCCGCTAGACAGGGATCCTACAATGAGCAGTTCTTC.

This clonotype was seen repeatedly, ten times or more. This chain links TRBV11-1 with TRBJ2-5, with no clear D. The V and J ends lost 3 bases and 2 bases respectively, with 7 bases between them. CDR3 length: 13 amino acids. The germline V gene encodes CDR1 SGHAT and CDR2 FQDESV (reference sequence). CDR3 residues: CASSFTEQETQYF. The CDR3 DNA follows: TGTGCCAGCAGCTTCACGGAGCAAGAGACCCAGTACTTC.

At least ten counts were recorded for this clonotype. The rearrangement links TRBV27 to TRBJ2-3; the D gene is possibly TRBD2 (6 bases). Germline CDR1 is MNHEY and CDR2 is SMNVEV (reference sequence). CDR3 length equals 13 residues. V lost 2 bases and J 6 bases, leaving 9 bases between the germline ends. The CDR3 sequence is CASSLRLVDTQYF. The DNA of the CDR3 is TGTGCCAGCAGTTTACGACTAGTCGATACGCAGTATTTT.

Only a few counts were recorded for this clonotype. V is TRBV19 and J is TRBJ2-4; 9 bases are a match to TRBD1. Trimming took 3 bases from V and 4 from J; bases not matched to a gene: 4. Germline V gene lookup returns CDR1 LNHDA and CDR2 SQIVND (reference sequence). The CDR3 runs 15 residues. The CDR3 sequence: CASSMWTGEKNIQYF. The CDR3, as DNA: TGTGCCAGTAGTATGTGGACAGGGGAGAAAAACATTCAGTACTTC.

This clonotype was detected a few times. The CDR3 loop reads CASSYSLDSGANVLTF. CDR3 in DNA: TGTGCCAGCAGTTACTCGTTGGACTCTGGGGCCAACGTCCTGACTTTC. This chain links TRBV6-5 with TRBJ2-6; no firm D call. The CDR3 covers 16 residues. Trimming stripped 0 bases from V and 0 bases from J, with 6 bases between. CDR1 is MNHEY and CDR2 is SVGAGI in the germline V gene.

Regarding this clonotype: Since a much larger clone is just one base distant, this may be a read error. V gene TRBV6-5 combines with J gene TRBJ2-1, with 13 bases identical to TRBD2. The CDR3 has 17 residues. In germline, CDR1 is MNHEY, CDR2 SVGAGI. The CDR3 is CASSSLAGGPSYSEQFF. The DNA for the CDR3 is TGTGCCAGCAGTTCACTAGCGGGAGGGCCTTCATACAGTGAGCAGTTCTTC.

This clonotype was detected ten times or more. The rearrangement links TRBV12-3 or TRBV12-4 to TRBJ2-7; possible D gene TRBD1, 6 bases. The CDR3 is 13 residues long. The ends were cut back, 10 bases at V and 4 bases at J, with 17 bases in the middle. Written as DNA, the CDR3 is TGTGCCATCGAGGACAGAGGTCGGTACGAGCAGTACTTC. Translated, it gives CAIEDRGRYEQYF.

This clonotype was recorded a few times. This chain uses TRBV5-1 with TRBJ2-7, with TRBD2 as a possible D gene (6 bases). CDR3 size: 14 residues. The V end lost 5 bases, the J end lost 3 bases, and 15 bases lay between the germline ends. Germline V gene sequence: CDR1 SGHRS, CDR2 YFSETQ. CDR3 in amino acids: CASRTGLNGYEQYF. DNA for the CDR3: TGCGCCAGCAGGACGGGACTCAATGGCTACGAGCAGTACTTC.

There are many counts of this clonotype. This chain links TRBV12-3 or TRBV12-4 with TRBJ2-7, with 8 bases matching TRBD1. V shed 6 bases, J shed 3 bases, and the junction held 4 bases outside the gene matches. CDR3 length: 13 residues. CDR3 protein: CASRLTGGYEQYF. For the CDR3, the DNA is TGTGCCAGCAGGCTTACAGGGGGCTACGAGCAGTACTTC.